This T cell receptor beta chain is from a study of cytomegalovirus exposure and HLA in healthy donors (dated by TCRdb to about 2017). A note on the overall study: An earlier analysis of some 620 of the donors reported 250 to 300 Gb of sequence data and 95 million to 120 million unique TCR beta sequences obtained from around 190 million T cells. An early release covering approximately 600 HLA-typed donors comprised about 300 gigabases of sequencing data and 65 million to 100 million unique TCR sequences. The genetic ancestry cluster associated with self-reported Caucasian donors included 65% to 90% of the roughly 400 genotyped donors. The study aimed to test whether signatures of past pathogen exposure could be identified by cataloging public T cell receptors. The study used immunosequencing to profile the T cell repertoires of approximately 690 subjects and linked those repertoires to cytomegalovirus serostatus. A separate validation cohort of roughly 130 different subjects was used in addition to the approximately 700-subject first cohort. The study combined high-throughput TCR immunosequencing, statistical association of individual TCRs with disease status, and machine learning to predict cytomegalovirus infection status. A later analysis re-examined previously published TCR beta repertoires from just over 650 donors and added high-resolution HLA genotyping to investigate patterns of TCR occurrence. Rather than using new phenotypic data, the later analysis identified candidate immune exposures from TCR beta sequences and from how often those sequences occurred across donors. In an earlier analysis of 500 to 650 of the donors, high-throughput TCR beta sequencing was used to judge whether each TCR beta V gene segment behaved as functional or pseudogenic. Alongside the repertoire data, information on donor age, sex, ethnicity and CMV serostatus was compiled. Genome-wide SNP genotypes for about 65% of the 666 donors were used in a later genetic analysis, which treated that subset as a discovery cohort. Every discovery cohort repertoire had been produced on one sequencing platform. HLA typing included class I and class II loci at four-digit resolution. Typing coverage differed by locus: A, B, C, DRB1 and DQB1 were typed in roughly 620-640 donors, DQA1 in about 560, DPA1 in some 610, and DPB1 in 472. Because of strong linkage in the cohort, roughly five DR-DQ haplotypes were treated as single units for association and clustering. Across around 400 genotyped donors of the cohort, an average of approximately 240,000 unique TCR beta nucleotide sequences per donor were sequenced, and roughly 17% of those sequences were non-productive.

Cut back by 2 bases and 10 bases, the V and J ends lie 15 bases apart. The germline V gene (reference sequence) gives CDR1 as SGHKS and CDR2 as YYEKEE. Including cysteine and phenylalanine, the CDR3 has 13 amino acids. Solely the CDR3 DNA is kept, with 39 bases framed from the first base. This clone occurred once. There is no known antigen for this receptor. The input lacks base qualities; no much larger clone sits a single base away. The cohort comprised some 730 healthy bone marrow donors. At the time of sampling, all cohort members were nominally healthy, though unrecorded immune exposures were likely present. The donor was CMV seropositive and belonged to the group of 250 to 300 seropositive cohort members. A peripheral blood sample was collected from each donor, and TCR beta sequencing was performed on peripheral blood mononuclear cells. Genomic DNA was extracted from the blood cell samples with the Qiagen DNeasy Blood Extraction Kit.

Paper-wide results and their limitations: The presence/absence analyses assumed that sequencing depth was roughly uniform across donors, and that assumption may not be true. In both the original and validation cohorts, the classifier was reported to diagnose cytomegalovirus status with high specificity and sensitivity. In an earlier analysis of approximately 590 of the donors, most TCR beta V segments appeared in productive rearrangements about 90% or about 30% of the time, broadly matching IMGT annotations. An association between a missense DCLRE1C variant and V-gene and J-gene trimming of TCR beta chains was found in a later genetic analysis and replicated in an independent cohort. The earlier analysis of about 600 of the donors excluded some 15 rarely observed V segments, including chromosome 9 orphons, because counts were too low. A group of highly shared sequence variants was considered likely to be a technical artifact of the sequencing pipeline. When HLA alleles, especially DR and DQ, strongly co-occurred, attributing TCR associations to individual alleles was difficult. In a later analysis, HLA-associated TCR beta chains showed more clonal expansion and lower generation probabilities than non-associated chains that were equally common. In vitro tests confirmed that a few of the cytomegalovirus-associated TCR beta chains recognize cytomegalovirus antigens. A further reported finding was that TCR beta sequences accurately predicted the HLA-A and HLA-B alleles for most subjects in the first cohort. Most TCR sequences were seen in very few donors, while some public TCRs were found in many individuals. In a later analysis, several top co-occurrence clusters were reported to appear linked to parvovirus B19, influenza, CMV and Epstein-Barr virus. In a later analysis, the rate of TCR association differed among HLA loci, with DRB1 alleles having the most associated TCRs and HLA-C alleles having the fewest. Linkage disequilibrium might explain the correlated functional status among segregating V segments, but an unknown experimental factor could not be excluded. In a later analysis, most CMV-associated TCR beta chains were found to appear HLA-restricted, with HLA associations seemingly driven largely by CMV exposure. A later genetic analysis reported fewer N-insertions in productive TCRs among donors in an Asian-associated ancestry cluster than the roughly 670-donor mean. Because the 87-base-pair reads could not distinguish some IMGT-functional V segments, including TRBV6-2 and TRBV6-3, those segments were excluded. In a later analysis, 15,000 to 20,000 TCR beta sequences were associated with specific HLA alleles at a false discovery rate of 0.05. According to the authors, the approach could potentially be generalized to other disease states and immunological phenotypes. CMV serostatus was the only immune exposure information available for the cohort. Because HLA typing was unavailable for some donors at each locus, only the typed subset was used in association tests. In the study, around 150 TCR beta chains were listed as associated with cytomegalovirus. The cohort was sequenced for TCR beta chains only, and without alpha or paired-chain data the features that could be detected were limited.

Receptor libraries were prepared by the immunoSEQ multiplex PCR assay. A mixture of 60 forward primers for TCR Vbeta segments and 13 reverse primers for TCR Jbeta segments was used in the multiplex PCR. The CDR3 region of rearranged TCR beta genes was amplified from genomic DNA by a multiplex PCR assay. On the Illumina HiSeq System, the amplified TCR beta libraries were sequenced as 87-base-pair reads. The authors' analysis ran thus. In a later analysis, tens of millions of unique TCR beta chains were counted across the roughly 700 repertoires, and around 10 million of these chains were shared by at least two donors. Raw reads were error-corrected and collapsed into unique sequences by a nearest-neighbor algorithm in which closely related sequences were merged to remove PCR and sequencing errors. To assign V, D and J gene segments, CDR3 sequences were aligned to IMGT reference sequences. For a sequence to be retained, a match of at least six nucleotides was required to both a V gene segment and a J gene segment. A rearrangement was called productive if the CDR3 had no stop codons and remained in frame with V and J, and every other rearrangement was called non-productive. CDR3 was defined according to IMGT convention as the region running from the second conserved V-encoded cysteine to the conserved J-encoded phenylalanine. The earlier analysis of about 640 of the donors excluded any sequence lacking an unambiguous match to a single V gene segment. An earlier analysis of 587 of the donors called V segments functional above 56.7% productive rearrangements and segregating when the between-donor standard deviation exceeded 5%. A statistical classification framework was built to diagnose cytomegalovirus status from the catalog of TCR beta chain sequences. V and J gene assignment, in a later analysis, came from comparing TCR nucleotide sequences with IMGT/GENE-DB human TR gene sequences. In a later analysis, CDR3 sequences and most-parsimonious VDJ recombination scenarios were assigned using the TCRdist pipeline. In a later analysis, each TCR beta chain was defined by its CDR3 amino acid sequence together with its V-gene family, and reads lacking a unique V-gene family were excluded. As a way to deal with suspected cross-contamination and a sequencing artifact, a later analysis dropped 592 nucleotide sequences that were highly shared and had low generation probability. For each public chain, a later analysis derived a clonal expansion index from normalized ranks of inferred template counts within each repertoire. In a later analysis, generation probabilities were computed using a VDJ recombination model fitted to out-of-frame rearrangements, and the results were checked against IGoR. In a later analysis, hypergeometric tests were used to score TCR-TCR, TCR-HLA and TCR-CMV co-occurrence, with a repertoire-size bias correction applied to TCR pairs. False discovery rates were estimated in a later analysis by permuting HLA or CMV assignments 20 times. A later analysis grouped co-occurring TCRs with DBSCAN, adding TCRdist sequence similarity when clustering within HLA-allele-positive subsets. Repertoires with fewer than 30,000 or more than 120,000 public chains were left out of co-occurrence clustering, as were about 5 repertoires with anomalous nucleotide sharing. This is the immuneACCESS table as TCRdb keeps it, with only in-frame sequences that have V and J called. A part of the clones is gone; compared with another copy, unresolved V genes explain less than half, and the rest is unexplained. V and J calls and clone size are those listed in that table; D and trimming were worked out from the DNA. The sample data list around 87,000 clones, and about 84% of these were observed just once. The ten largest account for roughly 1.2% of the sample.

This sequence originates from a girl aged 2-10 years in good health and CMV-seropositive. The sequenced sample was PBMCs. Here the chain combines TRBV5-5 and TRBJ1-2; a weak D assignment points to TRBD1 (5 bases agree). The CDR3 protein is CASSLLRVSHYTF. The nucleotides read TGTGCCAGCAGCTTACTCAGGGTCTCTCACTACACCTTC.